This T cell receptor (beta chain) originates from a study of cytomegalovirus exposure and HLA in healthy donors. Germline CDR1 is SGHRS and CDR2 is YFSETQ. With 2 bases clipped from V and 3 bases from J, the junction kept 9 bases outside the gene matches. The length of the CDR3 is 16 residues. PCR involved 60 Vbeta and 13 Jbeta primers. Method: immunoSEQ multiplex PCR; TCRdb's copy keeps in-frame clones and lacks some. The table records about 150,000 clones, over 65% of them present only once. This TCR derives from a man aged 40-55 years in good health and CMV-seropositive. Sequencing input: PBMCs. The chain combines TRBV5-1 with TRBJ1-2; 8 bases fit TRBD1. The CDR3 coding sequence is TGCGCCAGCAGCTTCAGGCCAGGGGGCACCGACTATGGCTACACCTTC. Protein: CASSFRPGGTDYGYTF.